A selection of T cell receptor beta chains follows, all from one sample in a study of T cell changes during pregnancy in multiple sclerosis. The data were produced by immunoSEQ multiplex PCR, yet TCRdb's version contains in-frame clones alone and is incomplete. The sample gives approximately 28,000 clones, about 92% of which show up once; 4.8% is in the top ten. The sample here was peripheral blood, taken in the first trimester of pregnancy. These receptors were taken from a female donor in good health, enrolled as a control in a pregnancy study. Both conserved end residues are part of each CDR3. D genes are given only for firm matches. Size values are once, few and many counts, or a class for expanded clones, and some rows have none.

d_call: -
clone_size: once
v_call: TRBV30
j_call: TRBJ1-2
cdr3_aa: CALSRRSTYGYTF
cdr3_nt: TGTGCCCTATCCAGGAGGAGTACCTATGGCTACACCTTC

d_call: -
clone_size: -
v_call: TRBV19
j_call: TRBJ1-5
cdr3_aa: CASSIGPQGNQPQHF
cdr3_nt: TGTGCCAGTAGTATAGGCCCGCAGGGCAATCAGCCCCAGCATTTT

d_call: TRBD1
clone_size: once
v_call: TRBV7-2
j_call: TRBJ1-2
cdr3_aa: CASSLRQGTNYGYTF
cdr3_nt: TGTGCCAGCAGCTTAAGACAGGGGACCAACTATGGCTACACCTTC

d_call: -
clone_size: -
v_call: TRBV29-1
j_call: TRBJ2-5
cdr3_aa: CSVKRQAETQYF
cdr3_nt: TGCAGCGTTAAGCGGCAGGCGGAGACCCAGTACTTC

d_call: TRBD1
clone_size: -
v_call: TRBV7-9
j_call: TRBJ1-1
cdr3_aa: CASSPRQGNTEAFF
cdr3_nt: TGTGCCAGCAGCCCTCGACAGGGGAACACTGAAGCTTTCTTT

d_call: TRBD2
clone_size: -
v_call: TRBV9
j_call: TRBJ2-5
cdr3_aa: CASSRLAGAQETQYF
cdr3_nt: TGTGCCAGCAGCAGACTAGCGGGGGCCCAAGAGACCCAGTACTTC

d_call: TRBD2
clone_size: once
v_call: TRBV11-1
j_call: TRBJ2-5
cdr3_aa: CASSPPLGSGQETQYF
cdr3_nt: TGTGCCAGCAGCCCTCCTTTGGGTAGCGGGCAAGAGACCCAGTACTTC

d_call: TRBD2
clone_size: -
v_call: TRBV15
j_call: TRBJ2-2
cdr3_aa: CATSRGASGGTGELFF
cdr3_nt: TGTGCCACCAGCAGAGGGGCTAGCGGAGGCACCGGGGAGCTGTTTTTT

d_call: TRBD2
clone_size: -
v_call: TRBV30
j_call: TRBJ2-2
cdr3_aa: CAWVSGTSGVGTGELFF
cdr3_nt: TGTGCCTGGGTGTCCGGGACTAGCGGGGTGGGGACCGGGGAGCTGTTTTTT

d_call: TRBD2
clone_size: -
v_call: TRBV29-1
j_call: TRBJ2-1
cdr3_aa: CSAMIAGGPNEQFF
cdr3_nt: TGCAGCGCCATGATAGCGGGAGGGCCTAATGAGCAGTTCTTC

d_call: TRBD2
clone_size: -
v_call: TRBV19
j_call: TRBJ2-3
cdr3_aa: CASSTSGGDTDTQYF
cdr3_nt: TGTGCCAGTAGTACAAGCGGGGGGGACACAGATACGCAGTATTTT

d_call: -
clone_size: -
v_call: TRBV13
j_call: TRBJ1-6
cdr3_aa: CASSLTPVSPLHF
cdr3_nt: TGTGCCAGCAGCCTCACCCCGGTTTCACCCCTCCACTTT

d_call: TRBD1
clone_size: -
v_call: TRBV27
j_call: TRBJ1-1
cdr3_aa: CASSVIQGDVTEAFF
cdr3_nt: TGTGCCAGCAGTGTCATCCAGGGGGACGTCACTGAAGCTTTCTTT

d_call: TRBD1
clone_size: -
v_call: TRBV11-2
j_call: TRBJ2-5
cdr3_aa: CASSLAAGTGVKTQYF
cdr3_nt: TGTGCCAGCAGCTTAGCCGCCGGGACAGGGGTAAAGACCCAGTACTTC

d_call: -
clone_size: -
v_call: TRBV7-2
j_call: TRBJ1-2
cdr3_aa: CASSLQGFGYTF
cdr3_nt: TGTGCCAGCAGCCTACAGGGTTTTGGCTACACCTTC

d_call: -
clone_size: -
v_call: TRBV19
j_call: TRBJ1-5
cdr3_aa: CASSIGDSNQPQHF
cdr3_nt: TGTGCCAGTAGTATCGGGGATAGCAATCAGCCCCAGCATTTT

d_call: TRBD1
clone_size: -
v_call: TRBV9
j_call: TRBJ2-3
cdr3_aa: CASSVGSPGQGPWGTQYF
cdr3_nt: TGTGCCAGCAGCGTAGGGTCCCCGGGACAGGGGCCCTGGGGTACGCAGTATTTT

d_call: TRBD2
clone_size: -
v_call: TRBV19
j_call: TRBJ2-1
cdr3_aa: CASNLAGRQFF
cdr3_nt: TGTGCCAGTAATCTAGCGGGCCGGCAGTTCTTC

d_call: -
clone_size: -
v_call: TRBV19
j_call: TRBJ2-3
cdr3_aa: CASSIVSSTDTQYF
cdr3_nt: TGTGCCAGTAGTATCGTCAGTAGCACAGATACGCAGTATTTT

d_call: TRBD1
clone_size: -
v_call: TRBV6-5
j_call: TRBJ1-2
cdr3_aa: CASRRTGDYGYTF
cdr3_nt: TGTGCCAGCCGAAGGACAGGGGACTATGGCTACACCTTC

d_call: -
clone_size: few
v_call: TRBV18
j_call: TRBJ1-1
cdr3_aa: CASSPRANTEAFF
cdr3_nt: TGTGCCAGCTCACCCAGGGCGAACACTGAAGCTTTCTTT

d_call: -
clone_size: -
v_call: TRBV5-1
j_call: TRBJ1-4
cdr3_aa: CASSLALVGAEVGGKLFF
cdr3_nt: TGCGCCAGCAGCTTGGCCCTCGTCGGGGCTGAAGTGGGGGGAAAACTGTTTTTT

d_call: TRBD1
clone_size: -
v_call: TRBV7-8
j_call: TRBJ1-1
cdr3_aa: CASSAVGRGRTEAFF
cdr3_nt: TGTGCCAGCAGCGCAGTAGGCAGGGGGCGAACTGAAGCTTTCTTT

d_call: -
clone_size: -
v_call: TRBV7-8
j_call: TRBJ1-4
cdr3_aa: CASSLVDSFNEKLFF
cdr3_nt: TGTGCCAGCAGCTTAGTCGACAGTTTTAATGAAAAACTGTTTTTT

d_call: TRBD1
clone_size: -
v_call: TRBV6-5
j_call: TRBJ1-2
cdr3_aa: CASSSTGTGYGYTF
cdr3_nt: TGTGCCAGCAGTTCGACCGGGACAGGATATGGCTACACCTTC

d_call: TRBD1
clone_size: -
v_call: TRBV11-2
j_call: TRBJ2-3
cdr3_aa: CASSLGTGRVDTQYF
cdr3_nt: TGTGCCAGCAGCTTAGGGACAGGGCGGGTAGATACGCAGTATTTT

d_call: TRBD1
clone_size: -
v_call: TRBV25-1
j_call: TRBJ2-1
cdr3_aa: CASSLRTGRGNEQFF
cdr3_nt: TGTGCCAGCAGTCTCAGGACAGGGAGAGGCAATGAGCAGTTCTTC

d_call: -
clone_size: -
v_call: TRBV27
j_call: TRBJ2-5
cdr3_aa: CASSSYRVQETQYF
cdr3_nt: TGTGCCAGCAGTTCCTACCGGGTGCAAGAGACCCAGTACTTC

d_call: TRBD1
clone_size: -
v_call: TRBV27
j_call: TRBJ2-3
cdr3_aa: CASSFRDRGLDTQYF
cdr3_nt: TGTGCCAGCAGTTTCCGGGACAGGGGGTTGGATACGCAGTATTTT

d_call: -
clone_size: -
v_call: TRBV4-2
j_call: TRBJ1-1
cdr3_aa: CASSQVGATEAFF
cdr3_nt: TGTGCCAGCAGCCAAGTGGGGGCCACTGAAGCTTTCTTT

d_call: -
clone_size: -
v_call: TRBV5-1
j_call: TRBJ1-5
cdr3_aa: CASSLAGGGNQPQHF
cdr3_nt: TGCGCCAGCAGCTTGGCGGGGGGGGGTAATCAGCCCCAGCATTTT

d_call: TRBD1
clone_size: -
v_call: TRBV6-4
j_call: TRBJ2-6
cdr3_aa: CASSDRGLGANVLTF
cdr3_nt: TGTGCCAGCAGTGACAGGGGGCTGGGGGCCAACGTCCTGACTTTC

d_call: -
clone_size: once
v_call: TRBV19
j_call: TRBJ1-3
cdr3_aa: CASSRKGAWGNTIYF
cdr3_nt: TGTGCCAGTAGTAGGAAAGGGGCGTGGGGAAACACCATATATTTT

d_call: -
clone_size: -
v_call: TRBV10-3
j_call: TRBJ2-3
cdr3_aa: CAISNRVDGDTQYF
cdr3_nt: TGTGCCATCAGTAACAGGGTCGATGGAGATACGCAGTATTTT

d_call: -
clone_size: -
v_call: TRBV27
j_call: TRBJ2-7
cdr3_aa: CASSNYREQYF
cdr3_nt: TGTGCCAGCAGTAACTACCGGGAGCAGTACTTC

d_call: TRBD2
clone_size: once
v_call: TRBV25-1
j_call: TRBJ2-3
cdr3_aa: CASSEFRTSGDTQYF
cdr3_nt: TGTGCCAGCAGTGAATTCCGGACTAGCGGAGATACGCAGTATTTT

d_call: -
clone_size: -
v_call: TRBV6-6
j_call: TRBJ1-2
cdr3_aa: CASSLTVNYGYTF
cdr3_nt: TGTGCCAGCAGTTTGACAGTGAACTATGGCTACACCTTC

d_call: -
clone_size: -
v_call: TRBV7-2
j_call: TRBJ2-7
cdr3_aa: CASSLARFEQYF
cdr3_nt: TGTGCCAGCAGCTTAGCGCGGTTTGAGCAGTACTTC

d_call: TRBD2
clone_size: -
v_call: TRBV30
j_call: TRBJ2-7
cdr3_aa: CAWSRASGNYEQYF
cdr3_nt: TGTGCCTGGAGTAGGGCTAGCGGGAACTACGAGCAGTACTTC

d_call: TRBD2
clone_size: -
v_call: TRBV19
j_call: TRBJ2-3
cdr3_aa: CASSPKVSGGGTDTQYF
cdr3_nt: TGTGCCAGTAGTCCAAAAGTTAGCGGGGGGGGCACAGATACGCAGTATTTT

d_call: TRBD2
clone_size: -
v_call: TRBV29-1
j_call: TRBJ2-2
cdr3_aa: CSVWVAGTNTGELFF
cdr3_nt: TGCAGCGTTTGGGTAGCGGGGACGAACACCGGGGAGCTGTTTTTT

d_call: TRBD1
clone_size: once
v_call: TRBV19
j_call: TRBJ1-2
cdr3_aa: CASRSGGAWGYTF
cdr3_nt: TGTGCCAGTAGGTCAGGGGGCGCCTGGGGCTACACCTTC

d_call: -
clone_size: -
v_call: TRBV18
j_call: TRBJ2-7
cdr3_aa: CASSPGGDEQYF
cdr3_nt: TGTGCCAGCTCACCTGGAGGGGACGAGCAGTACTTC

d_call: TRBD2
clone_size: -
v_call: TRBV10-2
j_call: TRBJ2-3
cdr3_aa: CASSEIRLAGGGGTDTQYF
cdr3_nt: TGCGCCAGCAGTGAGATAAGACTAGCGGGGGGAGGGGGCACAGATACGCAGTATTTT

d_call: TRBD2
clone_size: -
v_call: TRBV2
j_call: TRBJ2-7
cdr3_aa: CASREFGRSDEQYF
cdr3_nt: TGTGCCAGCAGGGAATTCGGGAGGAGCGACGAGCAGTACTTC

d_call: TRBD2
clone_size: -
v_call: TRBV2
j_call: TRBJ2-3
cdr3_aa: CASSSGYTDTQYF
cdr3_nt: TGTGCCAGCTCTAGCGGGTACACAGATACGCAGTATTTT

d_call: -
clone_size: once
v_call: TRBV5-6
j_call: TRBJ2-2
cdr3_aa: CASSLQGGTGELFF
cdr3_nt: TGTGCCAGCAGCCTTCAGGGGGGAACCGGGGAGCTGTTTTTT

d_call: TRBD1
clone_size: -
v_call: TRBV30
j_call: TRBJ1-2
cdr3_aa: CAWSLQGAQGYTF
cdr3_nt: TGTGCCTGGAGTCTCCAGGGGGCTCAGGGCTACACCTTC

d_call: -
clone_size: -
v_call: TRBV7-6
j_call: TRBJ2-1
cdr3_aa: CASTNGQSYNEQFF
cdr3_nt: TGTGCCAGCACCAACGGACAGTCCTACAATGAGCAGTTCTTC

d_call: -
clone_size: -
v_call: TRBV19
j_call: TRBJ2-7
cdr3_aa: CASSSSYEQYF
cdr3_nt: TGTGCCAGTAGCTCCTCCTACGAGCAGTACTTC

d_call: -
clone_size: -
v_call: TRBV7-8
j_call: TRBJ2-7
cdr3_aa: CASSFRGSREQYF
cdr3_nt: TGTGCCAGCAGCTTTAGGGGGAGTCGCGAGCAGTACTTC

d_call: -
clone_size: -
v_call: TRBV9
j_call: TRBJ2-2
cdr3_aa: CASSLGRDTGELFF
cdr3_nt: TGTGCCAGCTCCCTTGGCAGGGACACCGGGGAGCTGTTTTTT

d_call: -
clone_size: -
v_call: TRBV30
j_call: TRBJ1-5
cdr3_aa: CAWARSDNQPQHF
cdr3_nt: TGTGCCTGGGCCCGGTCCGACAATCAGCCCCAGCATTTT

d_call: -
clone_size: -
v_call: TRBV11-2
j_call: TRBJ2-3
cdr3_aa: CASSFGPGASTDTQYF
cdr3_nt: TGTGCCAGCAGCTTTGGGCCGGGAGCCAGCACAGATACGCAGTATTTT